Below are 17 T cell receptor beta chains sequenced from a single sample in a study of T cells after yellow fever vaccination. TCRdb redid the calling of the 5' RACE reads with MiXCR, one entry per CDR3 protein. The table records around 530,000 distinct CDR3 sequences, roughly a sixth of them present only once. This material consisted of PBMCs, taken roughly 5 days after the first yellow fever vaccination. The receptors derive from a man between 18 and 35 years old who received the YFV17D yellow fever vaccine.

The V gene is TRBV5-1, the J gene TRBJ2-2, with D uncertain. The V and J ends lost 4 bases and 3 bases respectively, with 16 bases between them. CDR1 and CDR2 (germline): SGHRS, YFSETQ. The CDR3 runs 16 residues. DNA for the CDR3: TGCGCCAGCAGCGGAACCGGGCGCGCGGACACCGGGGAGCTGTTTTTT. Encoded protein: CASSGTGRADTGELFF.

This clonotype was counted only a few times. The V gene is TRBV9, the J gene TRBJ1-1; the D is unclear. The CDR3 loop spans 14 amino acids. Germline V gene lookup returns CDR1 SGDLS and CDR2 YYNGEE. Deletions cut 2 bases from V and 1 base from J, with 9 bases between. The CDR3 sequence is CASSVLTANTEAFF. The CDR3 bases are TGTGCCAGCAGCGTGCTCACGGCGAACACTGAAGCTTTCTTT. The full variable domain, its missing parts supplied by reference TRBV9 and TRBJ1-1, is DSGVTQTPKHLITATGQRVTLRCSPRSGDLSVYWYQQSLDQGLQFLIQYYNGEERAKGNILERFSAQQFPDLHSELNLSSLELGDSALYFCASSVLTANTEAFFGQGTRLTVV.

This clonotype was seen a few times. The chain uses TRBV7-3 and TRBJ2-5; tentatively, D is TRBD1 (6 bases). Germline CDR1 and CDR2: SGHTA and FQGTGA. This CDR3 has 13 amino acids. V was shortened by 0 bases and J by 7 bases, with 9 bases between the two germline ends. This CDR3 reads CASSLTLQGTQYF. The CDR3 DNA reads as TGTGCCAGCAGCTTAACGTTACAGGGGACCCAGTACTTC. The entire variable domain, with the rest obtained from reference TRBV7-3 and TRBJ2-5, is as follows: GAGVSQTPSNKVTEKGKYVELRCDPISGHTALYWYRQSLGQGPEFLIYFQGTGAADDSGLPNDRFFAVRPEGSVSTLKIQRTERGDSAVYLCASSLTLQGTQYFGPGTRLLVL.

This clonotype turned up a few times. The J gene is TRBJ2-2, the V gene TRBV5-1; TRBD1 aligns across 8 bases. CDR3 length equals 15 residues. Trimming at V came to 9 bases and at J to 2 bases, leaving 9 bases not matched to a gene. Germline loops: CDR1 SGHRS, CDR2 YFSETQ. DNA for the CDR3: TGCGCCACCAAGCCGGGACAGGAAAACACCGGGGAGCTGTTTTTT. Protein product: CATKPGQENTGELFF. Full variable domain (outside the CDR3, taken from reference TRBV5-1 and TRBJ2-2): KAGVTQTPRYLIKTRGQQVTLSCSPISGHRSVSWYQQTPGQGLQFLFEYFSETQRNKGNFPGRFSGRQFSNSRSEMNVSTLELGDSALYLCATKPGQENTGELFFGEGSRLTVL.

A few counts support this clonotype. V and J are TRBV14 and TRBJ2-7; D possibly corresponds to TRBD1 (6 bases). V was pared by 4 bases and J by 6 bases, with 13 bases between. The CDR3 has 13 residues. Per germline, CDR1 SGHDN and CDR2 FVKESK. For the CDR3, the DNA is TGTGCCAGCAGCCGAACAGGGTTCTCCGAGCAGTACGTC. Amino acids: CASSRTGFSEQYV.

This clonotype occurred a few times. The chain employs TRBV7-3 and TRBJ2-1; 9 bases line up with TRBD2. Per the germline V gene, CDR1 is SGHTA and CDR2 is FQGTGA. The V gene end was trimmed by 1 base and the J gene end by 4 bases; junction bases not matched to a gene: 11. The CDR3 extends over 18 amino acids. CDR3 amino acids: CASSLMGSGLADYNEQFF. The DNA of the CDR3 is TGTGCCAGCAGCTTAATGGGTTCGGGACTAGCTGATTACAATGAGCAGTTCTTC.

This clonotype was picked up a small number of times. The J gene is TRBJ1-4, the V gene TRBV20-1, with D hard to call. V was shortened by 5 bases and J by 4 bases, with 8 bases between the two germline ends. This CDR3 spans 12 amino acids. Per germline, CDR1 DFQATT and CDR2 SNEGSKA (reference sequence). DNA of the CDR3: TGCAGTGCTTCTCCCGGTAATGAAAAACTGTTTTTT. Its translation: CSASPGNEKLFF.

In its sample, this clonotype was seen a few times. The chain combines TRBV9 with TRBJ2-7; D unclear. The germline V gene has CDR1 SGDLS and CDR2 YYNGEE. The CDR3 has 15 residues. The V gene lost 7 bases and the J gene lost 0 bases, with 17 bases spanning the gap. The CDR3 region is CASSPNWRNSYEQYF. CDR3 coding DNA: TGTGCCAGCTCGCCTAATTGGCGTAACTCCTACGAGCAGTACTTC.

V usage is TRBV6-5 and J usage is TRBJ2-1; perhaps TRBD2 as D (5 bases). The CDR3 is 16 residues long. The V end was cut by 1 base, the J end by 0 bases, with 10 bases between. Germline V gene lookup returns CDR1 MNHEY and CDR2 SVGAGI. CDR3 residues: CASSYFSASSYNEQFF. The CDR3 DNA reads TGTGCCAGCAGTTACTTTAGCGCAAGCTCCTACAATGAGCAGTTCTTC.

This clonotype was observed many times. This chain links TRBV12-3 or TRBV12-4 with TRBJ2-5; 11 bases line up with TRBD2. V trimming: 2 bases; J trimming: 4 bases; junction bases outside the gene matches: 9. This CDR3 region has 17 residues. CDR3 DNA: TGTGCCAGCAGTTTATCCCTAGCGGGGGGACTAAGAGAGACCCAGTACTTC. The encoded protein is CASSLSLAGGLRETQYF.

This clonotype came up a few times. The V gene is TRBV12-3 or TRBV12-4, the J gene TRBJ2-2; no clear D. This CDR3 spans 12 amino acids. V was clipped by 6 bases and J by 7 bases, with 9 bases between them. The CDR3 region is CASRIEGGELFF. DNA for the CDR3: TGTGCCAGCAGGATAGAAGGCGGGGAGCTGTTTTTT.

The chain combines TRBV18 with TRBJ2-5; D is unclear. The germline V gene encodes CDR1 KGHSH and CDR2 LQKENI. The CDR3 is 15 amino acids. V shed 2 bases and J shed 1 base, with 11 bases lying between them. The CDR3 loop is CASSPKDAVQETQYF. The CDR3 bases are TGTGCCAGCTCACCAAAGGACGCCGTCCAAGAGACCCAGTACTTC.

This sequence joins TRBV4-2 and TRBJ2-1, with a possible D match to TRBD1 (6 bases). V lost 3 bases and J lost 9, with 33 bases in between. Germline CDR1 LGHNA, CDR2 YNFKEQ. The CDR3 contains 20 residues. The CDR3 loop is CASSHIYSWTARDMPSEQFF. CDR3 in DNA: TGTGCCAGCAGCCACATATATAGCTGGACCGCCAGGGACATGCCAAGTGAGCAGTTCTTC.

This clonotype was seen a few times. The junction differs from germline at one of its ends, possibly a read error. The chain combines TRBV6-1 with TRBJ2-1; no firm D call. This CDR3 spans 14 amino acids. Germline-derived CDR1 and CDR2 are MNHNS and SASEGT. CDR3 loop: CASIIRARYTEQFF. In DNA, the CDR3 is TGTGCCAGCATAATACGAGCTCGATACACTGAGCAGTTCTTC.

This clonotype was recorded a few times. The J gene is TRBJ1-1, the V gene TRBV25-1; D is uncertain. The CDR3 spans 16 residues. V dropped 2 bases and J dropped 3 bases, with 16 bases sitting between them. CDR1 and CDR2 (germline): MGHDK, SYGVNS. CDR3 nucleotides: TGTGCCAGCAGTGAAGTGAGGTCTGCAAGAGACACTGAAGCTTTCTTT. Translation: CASSEVRSARDTEAFF.

In DNA form, the CDR3 reads TGTGCCAGCAGCTCCTCCGGGACAGGGGCCGGGGAGCTGTTTTTT. Protein product: CASSSSGTGAGELFF. V gene TRBV7-8 combines with J gene TRBJ2-2, with 10 nucleotides matching TRBD1. The CDR3 totals 15 residues. Germline trimming cut 4 bases from V and 6 bases from J; bases unmatched to any gene: 5. Germline V gene sequence: CDR1 SGHVS, CDR2 FQNEAQ.

The chain uses TRBV5-1 and TRBJ1-1, with 8 bases aligning to TRBD1. Germline loops: CDR1 SGHRS, CDR2 YFSETQ. CDR3 size: 15 residues. V trimming: 0 bases; J trimming: 8 bases; junction bases outside the gene matches: 9. For the CDR3, the DNA is TGCGCCAGCAGCTTGGCCGGGACAGGTTCAGAGGAAGCTTTCTTT. It codes for CASSLAGTGSEEAFF.